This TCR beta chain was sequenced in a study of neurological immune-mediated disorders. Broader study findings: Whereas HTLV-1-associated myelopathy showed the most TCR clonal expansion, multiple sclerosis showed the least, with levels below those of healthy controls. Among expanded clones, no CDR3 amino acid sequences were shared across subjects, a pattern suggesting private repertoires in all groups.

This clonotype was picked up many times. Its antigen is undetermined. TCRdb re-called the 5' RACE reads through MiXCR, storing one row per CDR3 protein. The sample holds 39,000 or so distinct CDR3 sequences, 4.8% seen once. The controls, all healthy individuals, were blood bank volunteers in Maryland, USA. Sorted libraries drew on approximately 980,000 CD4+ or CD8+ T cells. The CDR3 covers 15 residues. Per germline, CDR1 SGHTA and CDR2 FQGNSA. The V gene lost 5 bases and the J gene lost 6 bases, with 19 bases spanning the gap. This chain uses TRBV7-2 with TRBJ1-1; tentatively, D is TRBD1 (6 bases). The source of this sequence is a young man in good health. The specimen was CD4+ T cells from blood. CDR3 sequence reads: CASSPFFGRGAEAFF. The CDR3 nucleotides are TGTGCCAGCAGCCCCTTTTTCGGCAGGGGAGCTGAAGCTTTCTTT.